The 2 T cell receptor beta chains presented below share a single source sample, sequenced in a study of blood T cell repertoires in COVID-19 (dated by TCRdb to about 2020). Library prep was done by the immunoSEQ multiplex PCR assay. Held by TCRdb, this immuneACCESS table contains in-frame sequences only and omits some clones. Under half of the omission traces to an unresolved V gene where checked; the cause of the rest is unknown. The sample table shows around 130,000 clones, and roughly 80% are seen once. The biggest ten clones account for over 6.5% of the sample. Sequencing was done on a sample of peripheral blood. All receptors come from a human donor in a cohort sampled during active COVID-19.

The CDR3 DNA follows: TGTGCCAGCTCACCACCGATCTGGCGGAACAACTATGGCTACACCTTC. This codes for CASSPPIWRNNYGYTF. The chain has TRBV18 and TRBJ1-2; no clear D. The CDR3 sequence is 16 residues long. Germline V CDR1 and CDR2: KGHSH, LQKENI. Deletions cut 0 bases from V and 2 bases from J, with 13 bases between. Complete variable domain (other parts from reference TRBV18 and TRBJ1-2): NAGVMQNPRHLVRRRGQEARLRCSPMKGHSHVYWYRQLPEEGLKFMVYLQKENIIDESGMPKERFSAEFPKEGPSILRIQQVVRGDSAAYFCASSPPIWRNNYGYTFGSGTRLTVV.

The genes are TRBV2 and TRBJ1-1, with D possibly matching TRBD1 (6 bases). The V gene lost 11 bases and the J gene lost 11 bases, with 21 bases spanning the gap. The germline V gene has CDR1 SNHLY and CDR2 FYNNEI. The CDR3 totals 12 residues. The DNA of the CDR3 is TGTGCCCGATCGCGGGCGGGGGGCTGGGCTTTCTTT. Protein: CARSRAGGWAFF.